A single sample is the source of the 22 T cell receptor beta chains below, sequenced in a study of cytomegalovirus exposure and HLA in healthy donors. The study ran its PCR with 60 Vbeta and 13 Jbeta primers. Using immunoSEQ multiplex PCR, the repertoire was profiled, and TCRdb retains in-frame clones only, with some absent. The sample yields 210,000 or so clones, 65% to 80% seen once. Sequences were obtained from PBMCs. These receptors all come from a girl aged 2 to 9 in good health and CMV-seronegative.

V is TRBV4-2 and J is TRBJ1-2; D not certain. Trimming stripped 1 base from V and 2 bases from J, with 14 bases between. The CDR3 has 16 residues. Germline assignment: CDR1 LGHNA and CDR2 YNFKEQ. The CDR3 nucleotides are TGTGCCAGCAGCCAAGGATCTTCAGACAAGAACTATGGCTACACCTTC. This encodes CASSQGSSDKNYGYTF.

Only a few counts were recorded for this clone. The chain uses TRBV7-9 and TRBJ1-1, with 7 nucleotides matching TRBD1. In germline, CDR1 is SEHNR, CDR2 FQNEAQ (reference sequence). V gave up 3 bases and J gave up 1 base; unmatched junction bases: 2. The length of the CDR3 is 14 residues. The CDR3 spells CASSFTGENTEAFF. As DNA, the CDR3 is TGTGCCAGCAGCTTCACAGGGGAGAACACTGAAGCTTTCTTT.

This chain connects TRBV6-5 to TRBJ1-3; the D gene is possibly TRBD1 (5 bases). CDR3 size: 14 residues. The V end lost 0 bases, the J end lost 4 bases, and 7 bases lay between the germline ends. Germline loops: CDR1 MNHEY, CDR2 SVGAGI. DNA for the CDR3: TGTGCCAGCAGTTACTCGGGGGGAGGAAACACCATATATTTT. Translating it yields CASSYSGGGNTIYF.

V and J are TRBV19 and TRBJ1-5; D is perhaps TRBD1 (6 bases). The germline gives CDR1 LNHDA, CDR2 SQIVND (reference sequence). CDR3 length: 14 amino acids. V shed 8 bases and J shed 0 bases, with 11 bases lying between them. The CDR3 DNA reads TGTGCCAGTCAACTACAGGGTAGCAATCAGCCCCAGCATTTT. It specifies CASQLQGSNQPQHF.

The V call is TRBV6-5, the J call TRBJ1-2; unclear D gene. The CDR3 length is 13 residues. CDR1 and CDR2 from the germline V gene are MNHEY and SVGAGI. Trimming stripped 4 bases from V and 0 bases from J, with 6 bases between. The CDR3 nucleotides read TGTGCCAGCAGTTTTAGAGCTAACTATGGCTACACCTTC. Protein product: CASSFRANYGYTF.

This sequence joins TRBV27 and TRBJ1-1; weak D call: TRBD1 (6 bases). From germline, CDR1 is MNHEY and CDR2 SMNVEV (reference sequence). The CDR3 sequence is 14 residues long. V lost 2 bases to trimming and J lost 3 bases, with 10 bases between them. The CDR3 DNA follows: TGTGCCAGCAGTTTAAGGGGGGGGGACACTGAAGCTTTCTTT. This codes for CASSLRGGDTEAFF.

The V and J genes are TRBV6-1 and TRBJ2-7, with TRBD2 identical over 9 bases. CDR1 and CDR2 (germline): MNHNS, SASEGT. This CDR3 spans 16 amino acids. J was trimmed by 0 bases and V by 4 bases; bases with no gene match: 7. CDR3 in DNA: TGTGCCAGCAGTGTTAGCGGGAGCCGTTACTCCTACGAGCAGTACTTC. Translating it yields CASSVSGSRYSYEQYF.

This chain joins TRBV15 and TRBJ2-7; 8 bases are a match to TRBD1. CDR1 and CDR2 from the germline V gene are LNHNV and YYDKDF (reference sequence). The CDR3 extends over 15 amino acids. The ends lost 0 bases at V and 6 bases at J; junction bases unmatched: 7. The CDR3 is CATSRDPPGGAEQYF. The CDR3, as DNA: TGTGCCACCAGCAGAGATCCCCCAGGGGGCGCCGAGCAGTACTTC.

The chain has TRBV5-6 and TRBJ2-7; no definite D call. Per the germline V gene, CDR1 is SGHDT and CDR2 is YYEEEE. This CDR3 region has 16 residues. The V and J ends lost 4 bases and 0 bases respectively, with 17 bases between them. CDR3 sequence (DNA): TGTGCCAGCAGCAGGCTAGGTCAGCTTGTCTCCTACGAGCAGTACTTC. As protein: CASSRLGQLVSYEQYF. The full variable domain, completed using reference TRBV5-6 and TRBJ2-7, is DAGVTQSPTHLIKTRGQQVTLRCSPKSGHDTVSWYQQALGQGPQFIFQYYEEEERQRGNFPDRFSGHQFPNYSSELNVNALLLGDSALYLCASSRLGQLVSYEQYFGPGTRLTVT.

The V and J genes are TRBV15 and TRBJ2-1; possibly TRBD2 for D (6 bases). Trimming removed 5 bases at V and 10 bases at J, with 12 bases between. Germline assignment: CDR1 LNHNV and CDR2 YYDKDF (reference sequence). The CDR3 runs to 12 residues. The DNA for the CDR3 is TGTGCCACCAGCTTAACTAGCTTGGAGCAGTTCTTC. It yields the protein CATSLTSLEQFF.

The chain joins TRBV7-7 to TRBJ2-2; TRBD2 aligns across 12 bases. V was pared by 1 base and J by 5 bases, with 5 bases of the junction left unmatched. Germline CDR1 SSHAT, CDR2 FNYEAQ (reference sequence). The CDR3 consists of 17 residues. The CDR3 region has the DNA TGTGCCAGCAGCTTAGACCCTCTAGCGGGAGGGACCGGGGAGCTGTTTTTT. This translates into CASSLDPLAGGTGELFF.

The V and J genes are TRBV6-5 and TRBJ2-7; weak D call: TRBD2 (5 bases). The V end was cut by 6 bases, the J end by 0 bases, with 9 bases between. CDR1 is MNHEY and CDR2 is SVGAGI in the germline V gene. The CDR3 runs to 13 residues. DNA of the CDR3: TGTGCCAGCAGCCCCGGGGTCTCCTACGAGCAGTACTTC. As protein: CASSPGVSYEQYF.

This clone has only a few counts. The chain uses TRBV18 and TRBJ2-2; tentatively, D is TRBD2 (7 bases). Looked up from germline, CDR1 is KGHSH and CDR2 is LQKENI. This CDR3 is built from 18 residues. Trimming left V 6 bases short and J 0 bases short, with 20 bases between. For the CDR3, the DNA is TGTGCCAGCTCCCTTGGCGGGCGGGGGCCGACGAACACCGGGGAGCTGTTTTTT. Translating it yields CASSLGGRGPTNTGELFF.

The CDR3 loop is CATSRRPGQGLHQPQHF. The CDR3 coding sequence is TGTGCCACCAGCAGAAGACCGGGACAGGGGTTGCATCAGCCCCAGCATTTT. The chain has TRBV15 and TRBJ1-5; TRBD1 agrees at 10 bases. There are 17 residues in the CDR3. In germline, CDR1 is LNHNV, CDR2 YYDKDF (reference sequence). Trimming took 2 bases from V and 5 from J; bases not matched to a gene: 9.

Only a few counts were recorded for this clone. The chain recombines TRBV4-1 with TRBJ1-1; 8 nucleotides agree with TRBD1. This CDR3 has 15 residues. Looked up from germline, CDR1 is MGHRA and CDR2 is YSYEKL. Unmatched junction bases numbered 6, after V lost 0 bases and J lost 6 bases. The CDR3 DNA sequence: TGCGCCAGCAGCCAAGATGACAGGGGAATAGCTGAAGCTTTCTTT. Protein product: CASSQDDRGIAEAFF.

This chain connects TRBV25-1 to TRBJ2-1, with a tentative D call TRBD2 (5 bases). CDR3 length equals 11 residues. Germline values: CDR1 MGHDK, CDR2 SYGVNS. V lost 5 bases and J lost 8, with 7 bases in between. CDR3 amino acids: CASSPGYEQFF. The CDR3 nucleotides are TGTGCCAGCAGTCCGGGGTATGAGCAGTTCTTC.

The J gene is TRBJ2-1, the V gene TRBV28; D is unclear. This CDR3 is built from 11 residues. In germline, CDR1 is MDHEN, CDR2 SYDVKM. The V and J ends lost 5 bases and 5 bases respectively, with 4 bases between them. The CDR3 sequence: CASSLNNEQFF. CDR3 DNA: TGTGCCAGCAGTCTAAACAATGAGCAGTTCTTC.

The chain employs TRBV4-2 and TRBJ2-3; 10 positions match TRBD2. There are 15 residues in the CDR3. Germline CDR1 is LGHNA and CDR2 is YNFKEQ. V dropped 6 bases and J dropped 4; count of bases not matched to a gene: 7. CDR3 DNA sequence: TGTGCCAGCAGTCTTAGCGGGGGGACGGCAGATACGCAGTATTTT. This sequence encodes CASSLSGGTADTQYF.

The chain has TRBV6-1 and TRBJ2-4, with TRBD1 matching 9 bases. The CDR3 has 17 residues. V shed 3 bases and J 2 bases; nucleotides not matched to a gene: 8. CDR1 is MNHNS, CDR2 SASEGT, per germline. CDR3 sequence: CASSELQGAATKNIQYF. The CDR3 bases are TGTGCCAGCAGTGAGTTACAGGGGGCTGCGACCAAAAACATTCAGTACTTC.

This rearrangement joins TRBV5-6 to TRBJ1-1; the match to TRBD1 covers 7 bases. CDR3 length: 16 residues. The germline gives CDR1 SGHDT, CDR2 YYEEEE. The trim removed 0 bases at V and 3 bases at J, leaving 8 bases unmatched. CDR3 bases: TGTGCCAGCAGCTTGGCCGGCAGGGGGTATGACACTGAAGCTTTCTTT. Encoded protein: CASSLAGRGYDTEAFF.

The chain has TRBV14 and TRBJ2-5; possible D gene TRBD2, 6 bases. The CDR3 has 14 residues. Germline loops: CDR1 SGHDN, CDR2 FVKESK. Trimming stripped 1 base from V and 4 bases from J, with 10 bases between. The CDR3 reads CASSQGLVRETQYF. CDR3 sequence (DNA): TGTGCCAGCAGCCAAGGACTAGTTAGAGAGACCCAGTACTTC.

This clone was counted between two and nine times. The chain couples TRBV6-1 to TRBJ1-2; D is possibly TRBD1 (6 bases). The V gene's germline CDR1 is MNHNS and CDR2 SASEGT. V gave up 6 bases and J gave up 5 bases, with 13 bases separating them. The CDR3 runs to 13 residues. DNA for the CDR3: TGTGCCAGCAGGGCCGGACAGTCGTATGGCTACACCTTC. This codes for CASRAGQSYGYTF.